Reported below is one T cell receptor (beta chain). Its antigen remains unidentified. This specimen belongs to a study of T cell responses to AZD1222 COVID-19 vaccine. Study outcomes and limitations: CD4 TCRs associated with vaccination spanned spike, dominating at 160-218 and 743-854. Baseline seropositivity characterized only a handful of AZD1222 recipients. Donor demographics were predominantly white British with a female majority; clonal diversity may be underestimated.

Using immunoSEQ multiplex PCR, the repertoire was profiled, and TCRdb retains in-frame clones only, with some absent. The sample shows 78,000 or so clones, around three quarters of them seen only once. The material sequenced was peripheral blood, taken 28 days after the second AZD1222 dose. The receptor was derived from an adult who received the AZD1222 COVID-19 vaccine.

CDR3 protein: CASSQGTGWGEKLFF. The CDR3 bases are TGTGCCAGCAGCCAAGGGACAGGGTGGGGTGAAAAACTGTTTTTT. The gene calls are TRBV5-5 and TRBJ1-4; TRBD1 matches 9 bases. The ends lost 4 bases at V and 7 bases at J; junction bases unmatched: 8. From germline, CDR1 is SGHKS and CDR2 YYEKEE (reference sequence). The CDR3 totals 15 residues.